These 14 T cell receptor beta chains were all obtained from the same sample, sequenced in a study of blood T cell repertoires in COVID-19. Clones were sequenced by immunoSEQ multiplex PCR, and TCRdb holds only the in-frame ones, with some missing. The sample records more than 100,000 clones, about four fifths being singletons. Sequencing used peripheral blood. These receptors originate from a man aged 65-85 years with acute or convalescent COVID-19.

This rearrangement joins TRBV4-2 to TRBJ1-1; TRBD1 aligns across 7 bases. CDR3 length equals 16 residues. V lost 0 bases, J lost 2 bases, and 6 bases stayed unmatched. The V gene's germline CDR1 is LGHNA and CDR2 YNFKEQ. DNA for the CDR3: TGTGCCAGCAGCCAAGATCTGGACAGGACCAACACTGAAGCTTTCTTT. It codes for CASSQDLDRTNTEAFF.

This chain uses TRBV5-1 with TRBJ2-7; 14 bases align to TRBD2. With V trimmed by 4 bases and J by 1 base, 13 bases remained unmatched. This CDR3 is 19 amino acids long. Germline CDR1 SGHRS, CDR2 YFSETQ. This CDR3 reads CASSPVLGLAGGHSYEQYF. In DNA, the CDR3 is TGCGCCAGCAGCCCCGTATTAGGACTAGCGGGGGGCCATTCCTACGAGCAGTACTTC.

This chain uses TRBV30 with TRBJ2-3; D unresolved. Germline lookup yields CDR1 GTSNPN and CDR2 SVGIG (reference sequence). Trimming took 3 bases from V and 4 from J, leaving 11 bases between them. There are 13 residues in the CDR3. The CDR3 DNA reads TGTGCCTGGAGAGGTGGCGGATCAGATACGCAGTATTTT. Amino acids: CAWRGGGSDTQYF. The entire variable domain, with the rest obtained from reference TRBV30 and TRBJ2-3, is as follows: SQTIHQWPATLVQPVGSPLSLECTVEGTSNPNLYWYRQAAGRGLQLLFYSVGIGQISSEVPQNLSASRPQDRQFILSSKKLLLSDSGFYLCAWRGGGSDTQYFGPGTRLTVL.

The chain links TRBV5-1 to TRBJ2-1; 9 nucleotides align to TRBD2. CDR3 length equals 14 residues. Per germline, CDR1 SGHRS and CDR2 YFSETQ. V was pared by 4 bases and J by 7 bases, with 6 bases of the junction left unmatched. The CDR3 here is CASSGGLAINEQFF. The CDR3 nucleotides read TGCGCCAGCAGCGGTGGACTAGCGATTAATGAGCAGTTCTTC. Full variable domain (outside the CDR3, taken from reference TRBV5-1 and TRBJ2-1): KAGVTQTPRYLIKTRGQQVTLSCSPISGHRSVSWYQQTPGQGLQFLFEYFSETQRNKGNFPGRFSGRQFSNSRSEMNVSTLELGDSALYLCASSGGLAINEQFFGPGTRLTVL.

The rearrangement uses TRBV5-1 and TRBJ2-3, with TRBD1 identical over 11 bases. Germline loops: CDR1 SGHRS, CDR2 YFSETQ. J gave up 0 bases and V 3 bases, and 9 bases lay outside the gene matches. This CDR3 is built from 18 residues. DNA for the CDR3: TGCGCCAGCAGCTACGGACAGGGGGCCGGATCTAGCACAGATACGCAGTATTTT. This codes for CASSYGQGAGSSTDTQYF.

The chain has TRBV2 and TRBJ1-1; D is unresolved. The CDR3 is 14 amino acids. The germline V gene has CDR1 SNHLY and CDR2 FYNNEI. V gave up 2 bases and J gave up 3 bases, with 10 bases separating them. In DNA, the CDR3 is TGTGCCAGCAGTGAAAGTAACAGCTACACTGAAGCTTTCTTT. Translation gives CASSESNSYTEAFF.

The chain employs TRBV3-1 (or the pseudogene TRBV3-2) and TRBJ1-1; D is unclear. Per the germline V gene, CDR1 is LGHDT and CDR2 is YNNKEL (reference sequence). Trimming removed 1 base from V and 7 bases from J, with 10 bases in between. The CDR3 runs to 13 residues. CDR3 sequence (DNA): TGTGCCAGCAGCCAAGCGGGGATTAATGAAGCTTTCTTT. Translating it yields CASSQAGINEAFF.

CDR3 DNA: TGTGCCAGCAGCTACGGACTAGCGGGGATCCAAGAGACCCAGTACTTC. Encoded protein: CASSYGLAGIQETQYF. The rearrangement links TRBV3-1 (or the pseudogene TRBV3-2) to TRBJ2-5, with 12 nucleotides matching TRBD2. The CDR3 has 16 amino acids. CDR1 LGHDT and CDR2 YNNKEL come from the germline V gene (reference sequence). V dropped 5 bases and J dropped 1; count of bases not matched to a gene: 5.

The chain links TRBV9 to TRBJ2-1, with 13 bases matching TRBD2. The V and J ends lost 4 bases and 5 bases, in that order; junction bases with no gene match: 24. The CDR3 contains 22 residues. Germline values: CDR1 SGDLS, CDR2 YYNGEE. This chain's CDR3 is CASSTSPVIGTSGAGLDNEQFF. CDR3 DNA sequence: TGTGCCAGCAGCACAAGCCCCGTCATTGGGACTAGCGGGGCGGGTTTAGACAATGAGCAGTTCTTC.

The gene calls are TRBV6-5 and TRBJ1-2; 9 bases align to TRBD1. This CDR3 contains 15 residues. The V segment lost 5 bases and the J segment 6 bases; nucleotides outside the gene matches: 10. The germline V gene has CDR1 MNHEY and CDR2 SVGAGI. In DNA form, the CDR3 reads TGTGCCAGCAGTAAGAAAGGGACAGGGCAAGATGGCTACACCTTC. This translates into CASSKKGTGQDGYTF.

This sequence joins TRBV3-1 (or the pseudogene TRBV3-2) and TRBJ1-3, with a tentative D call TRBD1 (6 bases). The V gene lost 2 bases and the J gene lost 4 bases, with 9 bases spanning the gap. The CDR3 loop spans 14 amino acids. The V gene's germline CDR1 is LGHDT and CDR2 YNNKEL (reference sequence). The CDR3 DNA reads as TGTGCCAGCAGCCAACAGGGGTCCGGAAACACCATATATTTT. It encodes CASSQQGSGNTIYF.

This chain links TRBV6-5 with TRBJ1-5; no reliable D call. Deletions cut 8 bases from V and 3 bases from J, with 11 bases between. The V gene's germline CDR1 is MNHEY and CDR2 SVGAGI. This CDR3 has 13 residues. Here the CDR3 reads CASAETHNQPQHF. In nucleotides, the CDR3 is TGTGCCAGCGCGGAGACCCACAATCAGCCCCAGCATTTT.

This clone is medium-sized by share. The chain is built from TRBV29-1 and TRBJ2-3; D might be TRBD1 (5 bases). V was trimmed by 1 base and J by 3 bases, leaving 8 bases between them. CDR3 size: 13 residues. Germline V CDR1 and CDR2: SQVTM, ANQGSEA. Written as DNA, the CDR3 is TGCAGCGTTGAAGCTGGGGCTACAGATACGCAGTATTTT. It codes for CSVEAGATDTQYF.

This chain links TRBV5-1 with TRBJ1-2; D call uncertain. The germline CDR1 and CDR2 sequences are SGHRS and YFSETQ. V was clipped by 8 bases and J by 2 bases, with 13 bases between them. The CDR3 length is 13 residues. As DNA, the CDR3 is TGCGCCAGTTCCGAGGAAGGCAACTATGGCTACACCTTC. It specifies CASSEEGNYGYTF.